This entry lists 20 T cell receptor beta chains sequenced from one sample in a study of preoperative IRX-2 immunotherapy in early breast cancer. The method was immunoSEQ multiplex PCR; TCRdb's version includes in-frame clones alone and lacks a portion of them. The repertoire has 90,000 to 100,000 clones, about nine tenths of them found once; the top ten carry about 2%. As to treatment: preoperative locoregional IRX-2 cytokine immunotherapy. Sequences were derived from tumor tissue, sampled after IRX-2 immunotherapy. The receptor source for this set is a human donor with breast cancer.

This clone has only one observation. This chain uses TRBV19 with TRBJ1-6; a weak D match, TRBD1 (5 bases). The CDR3 consists of 16 residues. The V end was cut by 3 bases, the J end by 9 bases, with 18 bases between. The germline gives CDR1 LNHDA, CDR2 SQIVND (reference sequence). The CDR3 DNA reads TGTGCCAGTAGTATCGAGGGCAGGGTATCGCGTTCACCCCTCCACTTT. Translated, it gives CASSIEGRVSRSPLHF.

The chain carries TRBV7-8 and TRBJ1-5, with D possibly matching TRBD1 (6 bases). V was clipped by 3 bases and J by 7 bases, with 16 bases between them. The CDR3 has 15 amino acids. Germline CDR1 reads SGHVS; CDR2 reads FQNEAQ. CDR3 sequence: CASSFGVRGSQPQHF. In nucleotides, the CDR3 is TGTGCCAGCAGCTTTGGGGTCAGGGGCAGCCAGCCCCAGCATTTT.

This clone was detected only once. The J gene is TRBJ2-7, the V gene TRBV5-1, with D perhaps being TRBD1 or TRBD2 (5 bases each). Germline assignment: CDR1 SGHRS and CDR2 YFSETQ. This CDR3 contains 14 residues. V lost 2 bases to trimming and J lost 7 bases, with 16 bases between them. In DNA form, the CDR3 reads TGCGCCAGCAGCTTAGACATACCGAGGGGAGAGCAGTACTTC. It encodes CASSLDIPRGEQYF.

The CDR3 DNA reads as TGTGCCAGCAGCCGCCGGGACACGAACTACGAGCAGTACTTC. Its protein is CASSRRDTNYEQYF. The chain carries TRBV7-1 and TRBJ2-7; the D gene is possibly TRBD1 (6 bases). TRBV7-1 is recorded as an ORF, its role being uncertain. Trimming stripped 5 bases from V and 3 bases from J, with 14 bases between. CDR3 size: 14 residues.

Comments on this clone: A junction end diverges from the germline sequence, so it may reflect a read error. V is TRBV7-1 and J is TRBJ2-2; a possible D gene is TRBD1 (6 bases). TRBV7-1 falls under the ORF class, with uncertain function. The length of the CDR3 is 13 residues. In DNA form, the CDR3 reads TGTGCTAGCAGCCCCGGACAGCGCCTAGAGCTGTTTTTT. This translates into CASSPGQRLELFF.

The chain links TRBV28 to TRBJ1-4, with a possible D match to TRBD1 (6 bases). From germline, CDR1 is MDHEN and CDR2 SYDVKM. Trimming pared 5 bases from V and 7 bases from J, leaving 14 bases between. The CDR3 runs to 14 residues. CDR3 in DNA: TGTGCCAGCAGTGAAACCGGGACACCTGAAAAACTGTTTTTT. This sequence encodes CASSETGTPEKLFF.

This chain uses TRBV7-1 with TRBJ1-1; 7 bases align to TRBD1. TRBV7-1 is an ORF, with its function uncertain. The length of the CDR3 is 16 residues. V shed 3 bases and J 0 bases; nucleotides not matched to a gene: 7. The CDR3 protein is CASSSNRGGMNTEAFF. CDR3 sequence (DNA): TGTGCCAGCAGCTCGAACAGGGGAGGGATGAACACTGAAGCTTTCTTT.

V is TRBV10-3 and J is TRBJ2-7, with a tentative D call TRBD2 (5 bases). The CDR3 spans 15 residues. V was clipped by 0 bases and J by 3 bases, with 12 bases between them. Germline V gene data show CDR1 as ENHRY and CDR2 as SYGVKD. In DNA form, the CDR3 reads TGTGCCATCAGTGAGTCCTCGGCCGAGGGCTACGAGCAGTACTTC. Translation: CAISESSAEGYEQYF.

V is TRBV25-1 and J is TRBJ2-2; 8 bases are a match to TRBD2. The CDR3 sequence is 17 residues long. Trimming removed 3 bases from V and 0 bases from J; junction bases left unmatched: 6. CDR1 and CDR2 from the germline V gene are MGHDK and SYGVNS. The CDR3 loop reads CASSDVAGSSNTGELFF. The CDR3, as DNA: TGTGCCAGCAGTGATGTAGCGGGATCCTCGAACACCGGGGAGCTGTTTTTT.

V and J are TRBV25-1 and TRBJ2-3; TRBD2 matches at 9 bases. Germline V lookup: CDR1 MGHDK, CDR2 SYGVNS. The CDR3 has 14 residues. J was trimmed by 4 bases and V by 6 bases; bases with no gene match: 5. CDR3: CASRRGGNPDTQYF. CDR3 DNA: TGTGCCAGCAGGCGGGGGGGGAACCCAGATACGCAGTATTTT.

This clone was detected a few times. J is TRBJ2-2 and V is TRBV6-8; the D is unclear. Germline assignment: CDR1 MNHGY and CDR2 SAAAGT. Trimming shortened V by 4 bases and J by 0 bases, and 6 bases separated the two germline ends. This CDR3 is 14 amino acids long. The CDR3 loop is CASSSDANTGELFF. CDR3 bases: TGTGCCAGCAGTTCTGACGCGAACACCGGGGAGCTGTTTTTT.

The genes are TRBV6-7 and TRBJ1-1; the D gene is possibly TRBD1 (5 bases). TRBV6-7 is an ORF; its function is uncertain. This CDR3 has 13 residues. Trimming left V 5 bases short and J 5 bases short, with 12 bases between. The CDR3 DNA reads as TGTGCCAGCAGTATTCAGGGTGGGACTGAAGCTTTCTTT. Protein: CASSIQGGTEAFF.

V and J are TRBV6-8 and TRBJ1-1, with no clear D. Germline CDR1 and CDR2: MNHGY and SAAAGT. Between the trimmed V and J ends, which lost 0 bases and 3 bases, there was a span of 8 bases. The CDR3 extends over 14 amino acids. CDR3 amino acids: CASSYSGEHTEAFF. Here the CDR3 DNA reads TGTGCCAGCAGTTACTCCGGAGAGCACACTGAAGCTTTCTTT.

This chain links TRBV28 with TRBJ2-1; 9 nucleotides agree with TRBD2. From germline, CDR1 is MDHEN and CDR2 SYDVKM. V dropped 4 bases and J dropped 6; count of bases not matched to a gene: 7. The CDR3 length is 15 residues. CDR3 protein: CASSSPAGGSNEQFF. Here the CDR3 DNA reads TGTGCCAGCAGTTCCCCGGCGGGAGGGAGCAATGAGCAGTTCTTC.

The chain links TRBV18 to TRBJ2-2; D not certain. V gave up 2 bases and J gave up 6 bases, with 16 bases separating them. CDR1 and CDR2 (germline): KGHSH, LQKENI. The CDR3 sequence is 16 residues long. The CDR3 sequence: CASSPSGSGVAGELFF. DNA of the CDR3: TGTGCCAGCTCACCATCCGGGTCTGGGGTCGCCGGGGAGCTGTTTTTT.

The gene calls are TRBV11-3 and TRBJ2-1; 7 bases are shared with TRBD2. CDR1 is SGHNT and CDR2 is YENEEA in the germline V gene. V lost 4 bases to trimming and J lost 5 bases; unmatched junction nucleotides: 11. The CDR3 length is 16 residues. The CDR3, as DNA: TGTGCCAGCAGCTCAAGCCTAGCGGAAGGCAACAATGAGCAGTTCTTC. Translating it yields CASSSSLAEGNNEQFF. Complete variable domain (other parts from reference TRBV11-3 and TRBJ2-1): EAGVVQSPRYKIIEKKQPVAFWCNPISGHNTLYWYLQNLGQGPELLIRYENEEAVDDSQLPKDRFSAERLKGVDSTLKIQPAELGDSAVYLCASSSSLAEGNNEQFFGPGTRLTVL.

The chain employs TRBV30 and TRBJ2-7, with TRBD2 matching 9 bases. Germline trimming cut 2 bases from V and 6 bases from J; bases unmatched to any gene: 8. The CDR3 totals 14 residues. Germline CDR1 and CDR2: GTSNPN and SVGIG (reference sequence). CDR3 DNA: TGTGCCTGGAGTCCGCGGGGGGGAAGGGTCGAGCAGTACTTC. Translation: CAWSPRGGRVEQYF.

The chain links TRBV28 to TRBJ2-7, with TRBD2 identical over 14 bases. This CDR3 comprises 18 residues. The germline V gene encodes CDR1 MDHEN and CDR2 SYDVKM. V trimming: 6 bases; J trimming: 8 bases; junction bases outside the gene matches: 18. In nucleotides, the CDR3 is TGTGCCAGCAGCATGGGGGGACTAGCGGGAGACCAAGAGAACAAGCAGTACTTC. It yields the protein CASSMGGLAGDQENKQYF.

This clone was detected only a few times. The gene calls are TRBV10-2 and TRBJ1-1; TRBD1 might be the D (6 bases). V was clipped by 10 bases and J by 0 bases, with 18 bases between them. Germline V gene data show CDR1 as WSHSY and CDR2 as SAAADI. The CDR3 runs 15 residues. For the CDR3, the DNA is TGCGCCACCAAAAAGGGGGTCCTCATGAACACTGAAGCTTTCTTT. This codes for CATKKGVLMNTEAFF.

This clone was observed a few times. J is TRBJ2-1 and V is TRBV14, with D uncertain. Germline V gives CDR1 SGHDN, CDR2 FVKESK. The CDR3 runs 11 residues. V gave up 4 bases and J gave up 6 bases, with 4 bases separating them. In DNA form, the CDR3 reads TGTGCCAGCAGCCTAGGCAATGAGCAGTTCTTC. Amino acid sequence: CASSLGNEQFF.